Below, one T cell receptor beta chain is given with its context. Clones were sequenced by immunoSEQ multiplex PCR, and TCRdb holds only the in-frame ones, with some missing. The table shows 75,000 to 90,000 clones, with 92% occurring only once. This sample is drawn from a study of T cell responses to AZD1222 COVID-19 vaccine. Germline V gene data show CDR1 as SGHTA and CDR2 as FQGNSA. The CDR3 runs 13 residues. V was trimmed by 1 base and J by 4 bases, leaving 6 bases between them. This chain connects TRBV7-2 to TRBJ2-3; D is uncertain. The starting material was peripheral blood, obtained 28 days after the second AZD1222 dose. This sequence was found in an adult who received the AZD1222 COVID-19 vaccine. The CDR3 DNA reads TGTGCCAGCAGCTTAGTAGTTGCAGATACGCAGTATTTT. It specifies CASSLVVADTQYF.